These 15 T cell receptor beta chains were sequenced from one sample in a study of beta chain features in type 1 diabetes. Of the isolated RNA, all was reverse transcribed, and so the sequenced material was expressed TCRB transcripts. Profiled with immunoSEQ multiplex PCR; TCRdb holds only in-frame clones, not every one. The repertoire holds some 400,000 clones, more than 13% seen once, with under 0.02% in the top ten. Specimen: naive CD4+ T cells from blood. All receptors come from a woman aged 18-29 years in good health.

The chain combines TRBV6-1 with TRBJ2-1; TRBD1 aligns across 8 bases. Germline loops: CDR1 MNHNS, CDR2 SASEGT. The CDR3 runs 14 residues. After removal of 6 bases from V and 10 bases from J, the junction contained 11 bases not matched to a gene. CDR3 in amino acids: CASSGSGGGREQFF. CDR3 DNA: TGTGCCAGCAGCGGCTCAGGGGGCGGACGGGAGCAGTTCTTC.

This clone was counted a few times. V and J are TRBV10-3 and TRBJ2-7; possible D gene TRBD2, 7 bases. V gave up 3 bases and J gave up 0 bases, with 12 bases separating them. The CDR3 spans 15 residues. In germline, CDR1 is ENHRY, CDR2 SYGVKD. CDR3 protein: CAISDGGGISYEQYF. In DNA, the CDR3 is TGTGCCATCAGTGATGGGGGGGGCATCTCCTACGAGCAGTACTTC.

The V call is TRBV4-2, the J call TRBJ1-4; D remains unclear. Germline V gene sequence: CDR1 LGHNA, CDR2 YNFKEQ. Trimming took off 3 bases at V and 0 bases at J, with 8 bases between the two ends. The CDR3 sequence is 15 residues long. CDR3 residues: CASSQAEATNEKLFF. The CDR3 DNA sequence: TGTGCCAGCAGCCAGGCCGAGGCAACTAATGAAAAACTGTTTTTT.

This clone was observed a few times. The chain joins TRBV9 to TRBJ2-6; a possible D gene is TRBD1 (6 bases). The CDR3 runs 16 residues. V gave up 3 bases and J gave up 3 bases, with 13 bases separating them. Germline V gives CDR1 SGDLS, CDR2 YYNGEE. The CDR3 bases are TGTGCCAGCAGCGCCACAGGGCTGTATGGGGCCAACGTCCTGACTTTC. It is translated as CASSATGLYGANVLTF.

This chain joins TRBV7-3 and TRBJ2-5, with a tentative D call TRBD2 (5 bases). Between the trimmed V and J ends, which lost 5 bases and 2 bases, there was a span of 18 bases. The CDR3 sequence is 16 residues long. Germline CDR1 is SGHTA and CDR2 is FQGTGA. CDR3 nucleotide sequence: TGTGCCAGCAGCCAAGGGCGCGGCGGAGGTCAAGAGACCCAGTACTTC. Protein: CASSQGRGGGQETQYF.

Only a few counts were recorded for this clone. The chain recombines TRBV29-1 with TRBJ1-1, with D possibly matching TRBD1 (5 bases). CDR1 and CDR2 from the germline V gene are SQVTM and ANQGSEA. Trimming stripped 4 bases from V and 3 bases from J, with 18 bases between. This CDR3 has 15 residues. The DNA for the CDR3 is TGCAGCGTTGGGGCCCCAGGGTGGCTGGACACTGAAGCTTTCTTT. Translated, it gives CSVGAPGWLDTEAFF.

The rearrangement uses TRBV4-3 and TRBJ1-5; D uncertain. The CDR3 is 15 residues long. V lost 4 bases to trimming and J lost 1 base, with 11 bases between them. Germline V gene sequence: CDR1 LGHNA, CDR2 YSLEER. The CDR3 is CASSRGEGSNQPQHF. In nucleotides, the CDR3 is TGCGCCAGCAGCCGTGGGGAGGGAAGCAATCAGCCCCAGCATTTT.

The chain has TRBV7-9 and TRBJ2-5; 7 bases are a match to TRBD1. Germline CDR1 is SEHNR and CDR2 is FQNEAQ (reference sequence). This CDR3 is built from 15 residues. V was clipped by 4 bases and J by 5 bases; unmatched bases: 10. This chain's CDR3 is CASSSRSDRVETQYF. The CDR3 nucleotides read TGTGCCAGCAGCTCCAGAAGTGACAGGGTGGAGACCCAGTACTTC.

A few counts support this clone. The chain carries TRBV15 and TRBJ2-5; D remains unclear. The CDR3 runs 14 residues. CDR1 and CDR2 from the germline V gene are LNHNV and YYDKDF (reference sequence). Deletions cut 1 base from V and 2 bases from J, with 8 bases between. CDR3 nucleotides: TGTGCCACCAGCAGAGGTTTCAGTCAAGAGACCCAGTACTTC. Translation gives CATSRGFSQETQYF. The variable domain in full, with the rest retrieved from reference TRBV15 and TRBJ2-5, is DAMVIQNPRYQVTQFGKPVTLSCSQTLNHNVMYWYQQKSSQAPKLLFHYYDKDFNNEADTPDNFQSRRPNTSFCFLDIRSPGLGDTAMYLCATSRGFSQETQYFGPGTRLLVL.

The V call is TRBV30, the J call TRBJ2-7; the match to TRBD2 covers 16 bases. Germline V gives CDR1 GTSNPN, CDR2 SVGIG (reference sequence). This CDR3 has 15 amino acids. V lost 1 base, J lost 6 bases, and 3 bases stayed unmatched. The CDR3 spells CAWSAGTSGRAEQYF. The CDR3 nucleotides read TGTGCCTGGAGTGCAGGGACTAGCGGGAGGGCCGAGCAGTACTTC.

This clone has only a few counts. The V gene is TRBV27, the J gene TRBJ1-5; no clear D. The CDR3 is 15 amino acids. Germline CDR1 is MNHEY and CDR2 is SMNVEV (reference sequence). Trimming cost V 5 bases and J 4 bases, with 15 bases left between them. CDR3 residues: CASSRVMAGNQPQHF. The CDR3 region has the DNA TGTGCCAGCAGTCGGGTGATGGCGGGAAATCAGCCCCAGCATTTT.

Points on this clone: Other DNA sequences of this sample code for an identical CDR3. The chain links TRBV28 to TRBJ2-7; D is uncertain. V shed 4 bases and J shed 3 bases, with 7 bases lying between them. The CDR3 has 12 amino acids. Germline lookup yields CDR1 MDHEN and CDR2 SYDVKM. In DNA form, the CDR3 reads TGTGCCAGCAGTTCCACCAGCTACGAGCAGTACTTC. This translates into CASSSTSYEQYF. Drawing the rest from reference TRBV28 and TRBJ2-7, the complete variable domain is DVKVTQSSRYLVKRTGEKVFLECVQDMDHENMFWYRQDPGLGLRLIYFSYDVKMKEKGDIPEGYSVSREKKERFSLILESASTNQTSMYLCASSSTSYEQYFGPGTRLTVT.

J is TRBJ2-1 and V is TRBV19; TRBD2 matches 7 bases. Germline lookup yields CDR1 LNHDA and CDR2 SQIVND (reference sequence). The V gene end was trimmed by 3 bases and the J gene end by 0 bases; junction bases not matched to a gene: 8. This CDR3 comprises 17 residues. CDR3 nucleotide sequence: TGTGCCAGTAGTATTGGGAGGGGAGGGAGCTCCTACAATGAGCAGTTCTTC. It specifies CASSIGRGGSSYNEQFF. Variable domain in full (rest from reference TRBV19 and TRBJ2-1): DGGITQSPKYLFRKEGQNVTLSCEQNLNHDAMYWYRQDPGQGLRLIYYSQIVNDFQKGDIAEGYSVSREKKESFPLTVTSAQKNPTAFYLCASSIGRGGSSYNEQFFGPGTRLTVL.

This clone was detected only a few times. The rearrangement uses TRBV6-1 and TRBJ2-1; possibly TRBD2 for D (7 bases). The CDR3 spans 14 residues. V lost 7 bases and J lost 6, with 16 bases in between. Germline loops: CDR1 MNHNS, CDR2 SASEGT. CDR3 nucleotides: TGTGCCAGCACCGAGGGGGGGGCGGGCAATGAGCAGTTCTTC. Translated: CASTEGGAGNEQFF.

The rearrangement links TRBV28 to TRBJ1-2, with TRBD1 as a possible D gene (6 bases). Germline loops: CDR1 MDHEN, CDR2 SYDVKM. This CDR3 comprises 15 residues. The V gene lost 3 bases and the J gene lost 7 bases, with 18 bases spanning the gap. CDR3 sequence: CASSFRDAGRGGYTF. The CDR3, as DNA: TGTGCCAGCAGTTTCCGGGATGCAGGCAGGGGTGGCTACACCTTC.